This TCR beta chain originates from a study of T-cell memory formation after mild COVID-19. Overall study results and limits: Researchers report contracting CD4+ clones mostly in CM and EM, with CD8+ clones in EMRA. Pre-infection memory already had some responding clones, implying cross-reactive memory joined.

Unmatched junction bases numbered 9, after V lost 7 bases and J lost 5 bases. The CDR3 contains 14 residues. This clonotype was counted a few times. Its antigen is as yet unknown. TCRdb fed the 5' RACE reads into MiXCR, producing one record per CDR3 protein. Here the sample spans some 46,000 distinct CDR3 sequences, 6% to 7% being singletons. The sequencing input was PBMCs or a T cell subset sorted from them (not recorded which). The receptor was isolated from an adult who had mild COVID-19 (a few samples of this study predate the infection). Cell type and time point are not known. The chain employs TRBV12-3 or TRBV12-4 and TRBJ2-5; 8 positions agree with TRBD1. The CDR3 region is CASTLSGGAETQYF. The CDR3 DNA reads as TGTGCCAGCACCCTGTCAGGGGGCGCGGAGACCCAGTACTTC.